This T cell receptor (beta chain) is from a study of regulatory T cells in long-lasting Graves disease. Germline CDR1 reads SGHAT; CDR2 reads FQNNGV. The CDR3 extends over 14 amino acids. V lost 0 bases and J 3 bases, leaving 6 bases between the germline ends. Building the TCR beta libraries relied on iRepertoire HTBI primers, and CDR3 regions underwent Arm-PCR. One entry per CDR3 protein, called by TCRdb with MiXCR from the multiplex PCR reads. The data hold 350,000 to 450,000 distinct CDR3 sequences, with approximately 15% observed a single time. As for time point: newly diagnosed GD, antithyroid drugs for less than 3 months. PBMC RNA served as the TCR library source. This clonotype occurred many times. The same specimen was also included in a second study, on T cells in Graves' hyperthyroidism and ophthalmopathy.

The input for sequencing was peripheral blood mononuclear cells (PBMCs), taken at new diagnosis, from a patient treated with antithyroid drugs. The TCR was taken from a woman in her thirties with Graves disease. The chain has TRBV11-2 and TRBJ1-5; D perhaps matches TRBD1 (5 bases). CDR3 DNA: TGTGCCAGCAGCTTAGAGGGGGACAATCAGCCCCAGCATTTT. Its protein is CASSLEGDNQPQHF.